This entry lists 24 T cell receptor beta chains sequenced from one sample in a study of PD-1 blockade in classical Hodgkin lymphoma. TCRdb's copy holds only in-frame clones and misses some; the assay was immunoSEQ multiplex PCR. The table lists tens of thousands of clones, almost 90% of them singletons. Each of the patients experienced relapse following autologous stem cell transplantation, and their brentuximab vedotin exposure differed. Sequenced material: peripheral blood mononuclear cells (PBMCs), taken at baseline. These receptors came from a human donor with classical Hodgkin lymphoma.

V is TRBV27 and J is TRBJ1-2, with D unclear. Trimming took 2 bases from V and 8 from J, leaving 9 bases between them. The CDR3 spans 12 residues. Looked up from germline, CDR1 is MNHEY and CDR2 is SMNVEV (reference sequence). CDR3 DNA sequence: TGTGCCAGCAGTTTAAGAGGTGACGGCTACACCTTC. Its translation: CASSLRGDGYTF.

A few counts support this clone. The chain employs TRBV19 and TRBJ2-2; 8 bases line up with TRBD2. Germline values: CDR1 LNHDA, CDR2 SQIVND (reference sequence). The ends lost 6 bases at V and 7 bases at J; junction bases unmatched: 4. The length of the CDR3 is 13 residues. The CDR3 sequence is CASSGRAVGELFF. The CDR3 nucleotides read TGTGCCAGTAGCGGGAGGGCCGTCGGGGAGCTGTTTTTT.

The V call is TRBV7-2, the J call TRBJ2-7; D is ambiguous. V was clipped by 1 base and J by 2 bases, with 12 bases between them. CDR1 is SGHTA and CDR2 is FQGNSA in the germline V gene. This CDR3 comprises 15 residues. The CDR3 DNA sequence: TGTGCCAGCAGCTTAGGCTGGGCAGCTACCTACGAGCAGTACTTC. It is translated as CASSLGWAATYEQYF.

Here the CDR3 reads CASDHGEAGQPQHF. DNA of the CDR3: TGTGCCAGCGACCACGGGGAAGCCGGTCAGCCCCAGCATTTT. The chain couples TRBV6-6 to TRBJ1-5; D is undetermined. The CDR3 consists of 14 residues. Germline CDR1 and CDR2: MNHNY and SVGAGI (reference sequence). V lost 8 bases, J lost 6 bases, and 17 bases lay in between.

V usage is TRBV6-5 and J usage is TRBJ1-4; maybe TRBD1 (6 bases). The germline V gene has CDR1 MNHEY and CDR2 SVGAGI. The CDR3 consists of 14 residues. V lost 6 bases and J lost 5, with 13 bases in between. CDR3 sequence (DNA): TGTGCCAGCAGGTTTACAGGGAGGAATGAAAAACTGTTTTTT. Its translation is CASRFTGRNEKLFF.

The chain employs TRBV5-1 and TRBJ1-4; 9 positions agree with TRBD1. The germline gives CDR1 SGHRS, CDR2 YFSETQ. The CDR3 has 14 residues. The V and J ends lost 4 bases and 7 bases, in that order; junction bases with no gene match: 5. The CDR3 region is CASSIQGAGEKLFF. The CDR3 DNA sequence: TGCGCCAGCAGCATACAGGGGGCTGGTGAAAAACTGTTTTTT.

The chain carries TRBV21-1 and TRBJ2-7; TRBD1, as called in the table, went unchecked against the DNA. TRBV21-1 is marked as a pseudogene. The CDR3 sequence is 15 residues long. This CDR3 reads CASSKTGTGHYEQYF. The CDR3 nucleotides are TGTGCCAGCAGCAAAACCGGGACAGGACACTACGAGCAGTACTTC.

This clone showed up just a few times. CDR3 in amino acids: CASSVSGGEAYEQYF. The CDR3, as DNA: TGTGCCAGCAGTGTGTCGGGCGGGGAGGCGTACGAGCAGTACTTC. The chain couples TRBV6-1 to TRBJ2-7; D is perhaps TRBD2 (6 bases). This CDR3 has 15 amino acids. Trimming shortened V by 4 bases and J by 4 bases, and 17 bases separated the two germline ends. Germline V gives CDR1 MNHNS, CDR2 SASEGT.

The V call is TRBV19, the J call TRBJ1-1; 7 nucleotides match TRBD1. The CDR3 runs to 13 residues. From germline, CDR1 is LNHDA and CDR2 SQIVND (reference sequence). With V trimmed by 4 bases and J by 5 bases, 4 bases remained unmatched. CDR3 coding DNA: TGTGCCAGTAGTACAGGGGGAGGTACTGAAGCTTTCTTT. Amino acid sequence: CASSTGGGTEAFF.

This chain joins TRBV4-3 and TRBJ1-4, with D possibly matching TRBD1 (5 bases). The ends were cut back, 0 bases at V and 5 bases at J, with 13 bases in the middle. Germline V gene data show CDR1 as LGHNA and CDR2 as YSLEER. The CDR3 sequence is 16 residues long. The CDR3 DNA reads TGCGCCAGCAGCCAAGATGGGCGCGGGGGGAATGAAAAACTGTTTTTT. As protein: CASSQDGRGGNEKLFF.

CDR3 protein: CASSVGGQGLSVNYGYTF. The DNA of the CDR3 is TGTGCCAGCAGCGTTGGGGGACAAGGTTTATCAGTAAACTATGGCTACACCTTC. The chain links TRBV9 to TRBJ1-2; D may be TRBD1 (6 bases). This CDR3 contains 18 residues. V shed 2 bases and J shed 2 bases, with 22 bases lying between them. CDR1 is SGDLS and CDR2 is YYNGEE in the germline V gene.

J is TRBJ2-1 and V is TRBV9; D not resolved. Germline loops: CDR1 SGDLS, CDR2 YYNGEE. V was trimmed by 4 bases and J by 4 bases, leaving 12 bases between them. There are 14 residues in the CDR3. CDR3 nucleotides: TGTGCCAGCAGCCCAGGACCCGTATACAATGAGCAGTTCTTC. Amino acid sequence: CASSPGPVYNEQFF.

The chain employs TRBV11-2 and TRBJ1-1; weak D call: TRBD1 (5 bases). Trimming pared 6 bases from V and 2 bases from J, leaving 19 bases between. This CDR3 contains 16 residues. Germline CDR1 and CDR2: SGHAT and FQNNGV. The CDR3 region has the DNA TGTGCCAGCAGTCGGTCATGGGGGATAAGTAACACTGAAGCTTTCTTT. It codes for CASSRSWGISNTEAFF.

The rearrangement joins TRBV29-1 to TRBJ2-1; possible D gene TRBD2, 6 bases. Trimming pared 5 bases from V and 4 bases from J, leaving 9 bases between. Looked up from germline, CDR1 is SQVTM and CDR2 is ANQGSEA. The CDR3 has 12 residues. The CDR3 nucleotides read TGCAGCGTTTTAGCGGTGTACAATGAGCAGTTCTTC. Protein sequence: CSVLAVYNEQFF.

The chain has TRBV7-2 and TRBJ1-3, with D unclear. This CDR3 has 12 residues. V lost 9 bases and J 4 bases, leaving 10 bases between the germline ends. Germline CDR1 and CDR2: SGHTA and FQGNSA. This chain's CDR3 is CASKGPGNTIYF. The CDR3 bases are TGTGCCAGTAAAGGACCCGGAAACACCATATATTTT.

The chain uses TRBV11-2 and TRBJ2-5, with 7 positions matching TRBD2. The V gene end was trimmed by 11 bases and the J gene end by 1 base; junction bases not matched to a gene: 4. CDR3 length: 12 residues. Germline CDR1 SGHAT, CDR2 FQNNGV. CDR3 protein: CAGGVPQETQYF. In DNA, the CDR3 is TGTGCCGGGGGGGTACCCCAAGAGACCCAGTACTTC.

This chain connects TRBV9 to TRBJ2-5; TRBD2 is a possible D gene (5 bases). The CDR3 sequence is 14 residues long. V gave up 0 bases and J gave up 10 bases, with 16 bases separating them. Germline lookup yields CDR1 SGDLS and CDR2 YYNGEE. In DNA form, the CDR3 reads TGTGCCAGCAGCGTAGAGGTCAGGACGGAGGTCCAGTACTTC. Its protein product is CASSVEVRTEVQYF.

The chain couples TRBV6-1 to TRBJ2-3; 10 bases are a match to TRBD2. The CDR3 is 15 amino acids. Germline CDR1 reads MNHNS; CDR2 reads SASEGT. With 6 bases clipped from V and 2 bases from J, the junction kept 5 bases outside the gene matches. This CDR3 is CASRSGRVSTDTQYF. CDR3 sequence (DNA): TGTGCCAGCAGAAGCGGGAGGGTTTCCACAGATACGCAGTATTTT.

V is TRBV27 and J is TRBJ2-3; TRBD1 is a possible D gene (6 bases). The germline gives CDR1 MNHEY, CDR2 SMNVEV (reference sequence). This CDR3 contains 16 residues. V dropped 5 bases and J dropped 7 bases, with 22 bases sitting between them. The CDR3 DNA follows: TGTGCCAGCAGTACCCGACAGGCCGCGAATACTTATACGCAGTATTTT. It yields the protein CASSTRQAANTYTQYF.

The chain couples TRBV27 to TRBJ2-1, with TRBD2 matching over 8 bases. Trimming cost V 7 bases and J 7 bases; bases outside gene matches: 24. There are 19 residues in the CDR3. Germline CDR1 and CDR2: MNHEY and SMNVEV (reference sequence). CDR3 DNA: TGTGCCAGCAAAAGGGGCCCATTGCTGGGACTAGTGGCGAGGAATGAGCAGTTCTTC. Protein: CASKRGPLLGLVARNEQFF.

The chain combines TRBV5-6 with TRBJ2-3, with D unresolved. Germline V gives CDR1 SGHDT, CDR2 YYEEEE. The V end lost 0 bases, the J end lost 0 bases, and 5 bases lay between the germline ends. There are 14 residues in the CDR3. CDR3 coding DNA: TGTGCCAGCAGCTTGGCGGCTAGCACAGATACGCAGTATTTT. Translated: CASSLAASTDTQYF.

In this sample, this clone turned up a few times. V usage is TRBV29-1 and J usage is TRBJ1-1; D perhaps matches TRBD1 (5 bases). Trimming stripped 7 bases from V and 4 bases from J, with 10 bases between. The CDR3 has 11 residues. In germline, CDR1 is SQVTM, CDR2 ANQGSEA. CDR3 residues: CSARDFTEAFF. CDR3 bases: TGCAGCGCGAGGGACTTCACTGAAGCTTTCTTT.

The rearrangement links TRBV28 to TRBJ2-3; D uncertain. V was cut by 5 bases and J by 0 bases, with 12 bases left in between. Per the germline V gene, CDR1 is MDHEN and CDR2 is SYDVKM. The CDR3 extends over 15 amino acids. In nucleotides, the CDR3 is TGTGCCAGCAGTCCGAGGCGTCAGAGCACAGATACGCAGTATTTT. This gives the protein CASSPRRQSTDTQYF.

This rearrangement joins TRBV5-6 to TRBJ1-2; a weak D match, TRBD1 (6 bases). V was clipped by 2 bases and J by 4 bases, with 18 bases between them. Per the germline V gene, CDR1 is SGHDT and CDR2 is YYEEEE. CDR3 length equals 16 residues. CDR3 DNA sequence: TGTGCCAGCAGCTTATGGGACAAATACTCTTTCTATGGCTACACCTTC. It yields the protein CASSLWDKYSFYGYTF.